Listed below are T cell receptor beta chains from one sample, sequenced in a study of OX40 agonist ivuxolimab in advanced cancers. The method was immunoSEQ multiplex PCR; TCRdb's version includes in-frame clones alone and lacks a portion of them. The table has 3,000 to 4,000 clones, roughly 79% seen once. The specimen comprised CD4+ or CD8+ T cells sorted from blood, sampled in a trial of the OX40 agonist ivuxolimab. Receptor source: an adult with an advanced solid tumor such as melanoma, head and neck, liver or kidney cancer. CDR3s include the opening cysteine and the closing phenylalanine or tryptophan. Each record gives: J gene, V gene, CDR3 protein.

>TRBJ2-2|TRBV27
CASSFVAGGPGELFF
>TRBJ2-1|TRBV4-3
CASSQEWRDTYNEQFF
>.|TRBV10-2
CASSVDRPYEQYF
>TRBJ2-1|TRBV6-5
CASTGGDRRHEQFF
>TRBJ2-7|TRBV27
CASSLMGDEQYF
>TRBJ2-7|TRBV28
CASQGWGRQGASGSYEQYF
>TRBJ2-7|TRBV28
CASSLWSEGSDYEQYF
>TRBJ1-2|TRBV27
CASQGTGGGYGYTF
>TRBJ2-7|TRBV10-2
CASSESLREKDEQYF
>TRBJ1-3|TRBV29-1
CSVKQTVLGTGNTIYF
>TRBJ2-7|TRBV11-3
CASSLGRGNAYEQYF
>TRBJ2-1|TRBV11-2
CASSPGANSYNEQFF
>TRBJ2-2|TRBV9
CASSVSNGNTGELFF
>TRBJ1-1|TRBV19
CASIPRVGSTEAFF
>TRBJ2-7|TRBV7-9
CAIGGSGLSYEQYF
>TRBJ2-6|TRBV5-4
CASRPLGESTPAANVLTF
>TRBJ2-7|TRBV28
CASSPWTGTYEQYF
>TRBJ2-3|TRBV9
CASSAGGSDTQYF
>TRBJ2-7|TRBV7-9
CASSLAKGGEQYF
>TRBJ1-4|TRBV7-2
CASSLWGNDEKLFF
>TRBJ2-1|TRBV11-2
CASSLGSSGPYEQFF
>TRBJ2-1|TRBV2
CASRTRDRATNEQFF
>TRBJ2-5|TRBV6-1
CASSEALAGGQETQYF
>TRBJ2-3|TRBV27
CASSLGLFTDTQYF